The clone carrying this T cell receptor (beta chain) was counted a few times. What it binds is unknown. Trimming left V 5 bases short and J 8 bases short, with 21 bases between. CDR1 is SGHAT, CDR2 FQNNGV, per germline. The CDR3 is 16 residues long. These data belong to a study of cytomegalovirus exposure and HLA in healthy donors. General study results and limits: HLA alleles were associated with fewer than 20,000 TCR beta sequences in a later analysis at 0.05 false discovery rate. Because they were indistinguishable, some V segments, including TRBV6-2 and TRBV6-3, were excluded.

Vbeta (60) and Jbeta (13) primers were used in the PCR. The method was immunoSEQ multiplex PCR; TCRdb's version includes in-frame clones alone and lacks a portion of them. Of about 130,000 clones listed, roughly 74% are singletons. Material: PBMCs. The rearrangement uses TRBV11-2 and TRBJ1-4, with D possibly being TRBD1 (5 bases). This clonotype originated in a woman between 45 and 65 years old in good health and CMV-seropositive. CDR3 sequence (DNA): TGTGCCAGCAGCCTAAGAGCAGGGACTTCCGTCGAAAAACTGTTTTTT. Its protein is CASSLRAGTSVEKLFF. Full variable domain (remainder filled in from reference TRBV11-2 and TRBJ1-4): EAGVAQSPRYKIIEKRQSVAFWCNPISGHATLYWYQQILGQGPKLLIQFQNNGVVDDSQLPKDRFSAERLKGVDSTLKIQPAKLEDSAVYLCASSLRAGTSVEKLFFGSGTQLSVL.